Sequencing of this T cell receptor beta chain was carried out in a study of identical twins. General observations from the study: With abundant cord blood beta clonotypes, insertions were fewer; memory repertoires showed no such pattern. A partial confounding effect on zero-insertion analyses could come from invariant MAIT and iNKT cells. Within monozygotic twins, out-of-frame TCR alpha sharing was underestimated by the models.

This clonotype was seen repeatedly, ten times or more. Its antigen is undetermined. A universal primer site was added by template switching, and unique molecular identifiers were carried by the cDNA. Via MiXCR, TCRdb re-called the 5' RACE reads, giving one row per CDR3 protein. The sample consists of some 710,000 distinct CDR3 sequences, 5.5% to 7.5% of them appearing once. This CDR3 comprises 14 residues. Germline CDR1 SGHRS, CDR2 YFSETQ. With 2 bases removed from V and 8 bases from J, the gap between germline ends came to 14 bases. This receptor was obtained from a man younger than 35 in good health. Sequenced: naive T cells sorted from blood. J is TRBJ2-1 and V is TRBV5-1, with D tentatively TRBD1 or TRBD2 (6 bases each). CDR3 coding DNA: TGCGCCAGCAGCTTAAGGGGGAGCGGGTATGAGCAGTTCTTC. Translation: CASSLRGSGYEQFF.